Below, 27 T cell receptor beta chains from the same sample are listed, as sequenced in a study of shared clonotypes between healthy human individuals. Method: immunoSEQ multiplex PCR; TCRdb's copy keeps in-frame clones and lacks some. The sample comprises some 1 million clones, 60% to 80% of which are singletons, and 1.5% rests with the top ten. Material: memory CD4+ T cells sorted from blood. Described subset: CD45RA-negative fraction. The receptor source for this set is a man younger than 30 in good health.

This clone has a handful of counts. This chain joins TRBV5-4 and TRBJ2-5; D is uncertain. CDR1 is SGHNT, CDR2 YYREEE, per germline (reference sequence). This CDR3 is 14 amino acids long. Trimming left V 4 bases short and J 3 bases short, with 13 bases between. The CDR3 is CASSTGTIEETQYF. CDR3 coding DNA: TGTGCCAGCAGCACTGGAACAATCGAAGAGACCCAGTACTTC.

This chain joins TRBV6-5 and TRBJ1-2; no clear D gene. Trimming shortened V by 0 bases and J by 5 bases, and 7 bases separated the two germline ends. The CDR3 consists of 13 residues. Germline CDR1 and CDR2: MNHEY and SVGAGI. The CDR3 is CASSYSFGYGYTF. The DNA of the CDR3 is TGTGCCAGCAGTTACTCGTTCGGGTATGGCTACACCTTC.

The chain has TRBV28 and TRBJ2-7; TRBD2 might be the D (7 bases). There are 13 residues in the CDR3. Per germline, CDR1 MDHEN and CDR2 SYDVKM. V lost 7 bases, J lost 6 bases, and 16 bases lay in between. The CDR3 sequence: CASTRRGRGEQYF. The CDR3 nucleotides are TGTGCCAGCACCCGGCGGGGGCGGGGCGAGCAGTACTTC.

This clone was detected ten times or more. The chain couples TRBV5-6 to TRBJ1-1; D is perhaps TRBD1 (5 bases). The length of the CDR3 is 12 residues. The V gene's germline CDR1 is SGHDT and CDR2 YYEEEE. V shed 5 bases and J shed 6 bases, with 11 bases lying between them. The CDR3 DNA is TGTGCCAGCAGTTCAGGGTTCGCTGAAGCTTTCTTT. It translates to CASSSGFAEAFF.

This clone was recorded a few times. This chain uses TRBV4-3 with TRBJ2-1, with TRBD2 matching over 9 bases. The germline CDR1 and CDR2 sequences are LGHNA and YSLEER. Trimming took 5 bases from V and 6 from J; bases not matched to a gene: 5. This CDR3 has 14 amino acids. This chain's CDR3 is CASSDSGRINEQFF. The CDR3 nucleotides read TGCGCCAGCAGCGATAGCGGGAGAATCAATGAGCAGTTCTTC.

This clone was seen a few times. V usage is TRBV18 and J usage is TRBJ1-1; unclear D gene. V was cut by 2 bases and J by 4 bases, with 14 bases left in between. The CDR3 loop spans 15 amino acids. CDR1 KGHSH and CDR2 LQKENI come from the germline V gene. CDR3 in amino acids: CASSPYSGGGTEAFF. The CDR3 region has the DNA TGTGCCAGCTCACCATATTCAGGTGGAGGCACTGAAGCTTTCTTT.

The rearrangement links TRBV4-1 to TRBJ2-6; no clear D. Germline values: CDR1 MGHRA, CDR2 YSYEKL. The length of the CDR3 is 16 residues. Deletions cut 2 bases from V and 0 bases from J, with 8 bases between. CDR3 nucleotides: TGCGCCAGCAGCCAAATGAGTGACTCTGGGGCCAACGTCCTGACTTTC. Protein: CASSQMSDSGANVLTF.

The chain is built from TRBV19 and TRBJ1-5, with D possibly matching TRBD1 (6 bases). The CDR3 is 17 residues long. The germline V gene has CDR1 LNHDA and CDR2 SQIVND (reference sequence). V was cut by 1 base and J by 6 bases, with 19 bases left in between. The CDR3 reads CASSIGPARGQGQPQHF. CDR3 coding DNA: TGTGCCAGTAGTATAGGACCCGCCCGGGGGCAGGGTCAGCCCCAGCATTTT.

J is TRBJ2-2 and V is TRBV19, with 9 nucleotides matching TRBD2. The trim removed 4 bases at V and 8 bases at J, leaving 2 bases unmatched. This CDR3 region has 13 residues. Looked up from germline, CDR1 is LNHDA and CDR2 is SQIVND (reference sequence). The CDR3 nucleotides read TGTGCCAGTAGTACTCTAGCGGGGGGGGAGCTGTTTTTT. It is translated as CASSTLAGGELFF. Filled out from reference TRBV19 and TRBJ2-2, the complete variable domain reads DGGITQSPKYLFRKEGQNVTLSCEQNLNHDAMYWYRQDPGQGLRLIYYSQIVNDFQKGDIAEGYSVSREKKESFPLTVTSAQKNPTAFYLCASSTLAGGELFFGEGSRLTVL.

This clone was seen many times. This chain connects TRBV2 to TRBJ2-1, with 15 bases that match TRBD2. The germline V gene has CDR1 SNHLY and CDR2 FYNNEI. V dropped 3 bases and J dropped 8; count of bases not matched to a gene: 8. This CDR3 is built from 17 residues. The CDR3 region is CASSDPGLAGGIHEQFF. CDR3 in DNA: TGTGCCAGCAGTGATCCGGGACTAGCGGGAGGAATCCATGAGCAGTTCTTC.

Only one count was recorded for this clone. The genes are TRBV10-3 and TRBJ1-1; D is possibly TRBD1 (6 bases). V was pared by 7 bases and J by 6 bases, with 18 bases between. CDR3 size: 14 residues. Germline V gives CDR1 ENHRY, CDR2 SYGVKD. The CDR3 spells CAITDSLSGSEAFF. CDR3 DNA sequence: TGTGCCATCACGGACAGTCTAAGTGGGTCTGAAGCTTTCTTT.

The rearrangement uses TRBV4-1 and TRBJ2-5; 8 nucleotides match TRBD1. In germline, CDR1 is MGHRA, CDR2 YSYEKL. This CDR3 has 17 residues. V shed 0 bases and J 4 bases; nucleotides not matched to a gene: 10. The CDR3 region is CASSQDGQGARGETQYF. CDR3 sequence (DNA): TGCGCCAGCAGCCAAGATGGGCAGGGGGCTCGGGGAGAGACCCAGTACTTC.

V usage is TRBV30 and J usage is TRBJ2-5; 11 positions match TRBD1. The CDR3 totals 14 residues. The V gene end was trimmed by 7 bases and the J gene end by 5 bases; junction bases not matched to a gene: 9. The V gene's germline CDR1 is GTSNPN and CDR2 SVGIG (reference sequence). CDR3 protein: CASTRTGGMETQYF. The CDR3 DNA reads as TGTGCCTCGACCAGGACAGGGGGCATGGAGACCCAGTACTTC.

V and J are TRBV5-4 and TRBJ2-7, with D possibly being TRBD1 (6 bases). The CDR3 is 15 residues long. CDR1 and CDR2 from the germline V gene are SGHNT and YYREEE (reference sequence). Trimming removed 1 base at V and 4 bases at J, with 15 bases between. In DNA, the CDR3 is TGTGCCAGCAGCTTGAAGAACAGGGTGGTGTACGAGCAGTACTTC. This encodes CASSLKNRVVYEQYF.

This clone was counted ten times or more. The chain has TRBV23-1 and TRBJ2-2, with TRBD2 matching over 10 bases. TRBV23-1 is an open reading frame, and its role is uncertain. Unmatched junction bases numbered 4, after V lost 3 bases and J lost 3 bases. The CDR3 contains 16 residues. CDR3 region: CASSHELAGDTGELFF. CDR3 coding DNA: TGCGCCAGCAGTCATGAGCTAGCGGGAGACACCGGGGAGCTGTTTTTT.

The chain recombines TRBV5-1 with TRBJ2-3, with 14 bases matching TRBD2. The trim removed 4 bases at V and 8 bases at J, leaving 6 bases unmatched. Germline CDR1 and CDR2: SGHRS and YFSETQ. The CDR3 has 15 amino acids. DNA of the CDR3: TGCGCCAGCAGCGACGGACTAGCGGGGGGTGGTACGCAGTATTTT. Its translation is CASSDGLAGGGTQYF.

The genes are TRBV18 and TRBJ2-2; 7 bases map to TRBD1. This CDR3 spans 15 amino acids. V gave up 6 bases and J gave up 1 base; unmatched junction bases: 5. Germline V gene lookup returns CDR1 KGHSH and CDR2 LQKENI. The CDR3 bases are TGTGCCAGCTCTGACAGGGTGGTGAACACCGGGGAGCTGTTTTTT. This sequence encodes CASSDRVVNTGELFF.

This clone was seen just once. The chain couples TRBV6-5 to TRBJ2-7; TRBD1 matches at 7 bases. The germline CDR1 and CDR2 sequences are MNHEY and SVGAGI. The CDR3 covers 13 residues. The V segment lost 0 bases and the J segment 7 bases; nucleotides outside the gene matches: 3. CDR3 residues: CASSYSGRGEQYF. In DNA form, the CDR3 reads TGTGCCAGCAGTTACTCTGGCAGGGGGGAGCAGTACTTC.

This chain uses TRBV7-9 with TRBJ2-7, with D possibly TRBD2 on 5 matching bases. The CDR3 totals 15 residues. In germline, CDR1 is SEHNR, CDR2 FQNEAQ (reference sequence). Trimming removed 5 bases from V and 1 base from J, with 15 bases in between. The CDR3 spells CASSPPGRGSYEQYF. Here the CDR3 DNA reads TGTGCCAGCAGCCCCCCGGGCCGAGGGTCCTACGAGCAGTACTTC. The variable domain in full, completed from reference TRBV7-9 and TRBJ2-7, reads DTGVSQNPRHKITKRGQNVTFRCDPISEHNRLYWYRQTLGQGPEFLTYFQNEAQLEKSRLLSDRFSAERPKGSFSTLEIQRTEQGDSAMYLCASSPPGRGSYEQYFGPGTRLTVT.

The chain joins TRBV5-4 to TRBJ2-5; D is undetermined. CDR1 and CDR2 (germline): SGHNT, YYREEE (reference sequence). The CDR3 is made up of 14 amino acids. The germline V and J ends were trimmed by 2 bases and 1 base, with 9 bases remaining between them. This CDR3 reads CASSFLGPQETQYF. The CDR3 DNA reads as TGTGCCAGCAGCTTTTTAGGCCCCCAAGAGACCCAGTACTTC.

CDR3 loop: CAGETQYF. The CDR3 DNA sequence: TGTGCCGGCGAGACCCAGTACTTC. The gene calls are TRBV28 and TRBJ2-5; D gene unclear. V was trimmed by 11 bases and J by 5 bases, leaving 3 bases between them. CDR3 length equals 8 residues. Germline V gene data show CDR1 as MDHEN and CDR2 as SYDVKM.

The CDR3 DNA follows: TGTGCCAGTAGACGTAAACCGGGCTCCTATAATTCACCCCTCCACTTT. It translates to CASRRKPGSYNSPLHF. This chain uses TRBV19 with TRBJ1-6; D unresolved. Germline CDR1 and CDR2: LNHDA and SQIVND (reference sequence). V was pared by 6 bases and J by 0 bases, with 12 bases between. The CDR3 is made up of 16 amino acids. The entire variable domain, with the rest obtained from reference TRBV19 and TRBJ1-6, is as follows: DGGITQSPKYLFRKEGQNVTLSCEQNLNHDAMYWYRQDPGQGLRLIYYSQIVNDFQKGDIAEGYSVSREKKESFPLTVTSAQKNPTAFYLCASRRKPGSYNSPLHFGNGTRLTVT.

This chain joins TRBV27 and TRBJ2-6, with D unresolved. The CDR3 is 18 amino acids. Trimming removed 3 bases from V and 5 bases from J, with 20 bases in between. Germline CDR1 MNHEY, CDR2 SMNVEV (reference sequence). The CDR3 DNA follows: TGTGCCAGCAGTTTTCTGTACTGGCTACAAAGTCGGGCCAACGTCCTGACTTTC. Amino acids: CASSFLYWLQSRANVLTF.

The rearrangement uses TRBV7-2 and TRBJ2-7, with D possibly TRBD1 on 5 matching bases. Between the trimmed V and J ends, which lost 0 bases and 2 bases, there was a span of 11 bases. The CDR3 has 15 residues. Looked up from germline, CDR1 is SGHTA and CDR2 is FQGNSA. In DNA, the CDR3 is TGTGCCAGCAGCTTAGCTCCACAGGTGACCTACGAGCAGTACTTC. This encodes CASSLAPQVTYEQYF.

This chain links TRBV2 with TRBJ1-3, with D perhaps matching TRBD1 (6 bases). V dropped 5 bases and J dropped 0 bases, with 14 bases sitting between them. The germline gives CDR1 SNHLY, CDR2 FYNNEI. The CDR3 loop spans 16 amino acids. CDR3 residues: CASSNVQGNSGNTIYF. In DNA, the CDR3 is TGTGCCAGCAGTAATGTCCAGGGGAACTCTGGAAACACCATATATTTT.

The table lists this clone with a few counts. V is TRBV12-5 and J is TRBJ2-1; 12 positions agree with TRBD2. The CDR3 runs 15 residues. The germline CDR1 and CDR2 sequences are LGHNT and FRNRAP. The V gene end was trimmed by 3 bases and the J gene end by 7 bases; junction bases not matched to a gene: 4. The CDR3 bases are TGTGCTAGTGGTTTACGGCTAGCGGGAGGGAATGAGCAGTTCTTC. Its protein product is CASGLRLAGGNEQFF.

This clone was seen just once. The CDR3 spells CASSLGQVGDTQYF. The CDR3 bases are TGTGCCAGCAGCCTGGGACAGGTTGGAGATACGCAGTATTTT. J is TRBJ2-3 and V is TRBV5-4, with 8 nucleotides matching TRBD1. The germline gives CDR1 SGHNT, CDR2 YYREEE (reference sequence). Trimming took 4 bases from V and 5 from J; bases not matched to a gene: 6. The CDR3 extends over 14 amino acids.